This T cell receptor beta chain was sequenced in a study of blood T cell repertoires in COVID-19. Study-level information: Specimens from acute and convalescent COVID-19 originated in the United States, Italy and Spain.

This table comes from immunoSEQ multiplex PCR, and its TCRdb copy is limited to in-frame clones, with some not included. The table has tens of thousands of clones, roughly nine tenths seen once. Germline V gene sequence: CDR1 MNHNY, CDR2 SVGAGI (reference sequence). Trimming cost V 3 bases and J 7 bases, with 4 bases left between them. The CDR3 covers 12 residues. The TCR originated in a man aged 60 to 69 with acute or convalescent COVID-19. The genes are TRBV6-6 and TRBJ1-6; D remains ambiguous. Sequenced sample: peripheral blood. The CDR3 protein is CASSYVNSPLHF. The CDR3 DNA is TGTGCCAGCAGTTATGTAAATTCACCCCTCCACTTT.